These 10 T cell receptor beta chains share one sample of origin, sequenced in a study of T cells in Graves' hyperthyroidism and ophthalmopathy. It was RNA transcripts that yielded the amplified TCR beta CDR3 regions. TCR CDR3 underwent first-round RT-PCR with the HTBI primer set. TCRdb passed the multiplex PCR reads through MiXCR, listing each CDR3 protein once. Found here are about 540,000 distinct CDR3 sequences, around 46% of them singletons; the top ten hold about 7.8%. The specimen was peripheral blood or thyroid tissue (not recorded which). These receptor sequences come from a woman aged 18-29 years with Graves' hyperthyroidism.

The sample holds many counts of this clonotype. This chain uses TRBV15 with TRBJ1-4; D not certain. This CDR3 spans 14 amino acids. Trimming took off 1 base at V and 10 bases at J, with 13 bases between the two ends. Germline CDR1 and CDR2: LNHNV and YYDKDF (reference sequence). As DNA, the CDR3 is TGTGCCACCAGCAGAGTTTATCCGGAGGTAAAACTGTTTTTT. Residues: CATSRVYPEVKLFF.

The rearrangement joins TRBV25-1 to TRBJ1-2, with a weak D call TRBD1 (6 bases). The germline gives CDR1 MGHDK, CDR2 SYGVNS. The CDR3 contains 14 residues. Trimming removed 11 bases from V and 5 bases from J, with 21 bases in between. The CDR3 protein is CAWSPIQGKYGYTF. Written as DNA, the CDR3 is TGTGCCTGGAGCCCGATCCAGGGGAAATATGGCTACACCTTC.

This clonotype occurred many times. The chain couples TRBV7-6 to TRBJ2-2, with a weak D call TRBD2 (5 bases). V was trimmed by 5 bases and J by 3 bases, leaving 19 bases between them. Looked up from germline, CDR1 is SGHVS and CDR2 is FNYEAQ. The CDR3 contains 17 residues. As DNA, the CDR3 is TGTGCCAGCAGCGCAACACCGGAGGCACCTCACACCGGGGAGCTGTTTTTT. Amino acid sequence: CASSATPEAPHTGELFF.

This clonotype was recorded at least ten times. CDR3 sequence: CASSTEWDYEQYF. In DNA, the CDR3 is TGTGCCAGCAGCACTGAGTGGGACTACGAGCAGTACTTC. The J gene is TRBJ2-7, the V gene TRBV7-9, with D uncertain. Between the trimmed V and J ends, which lost 5 bases and 3 bases, there was a span of 11 bases. Germline values: CDR1 SEHNR, CDR2 FQNEAQ (reference sequence). CDR3 length: 13 residues.

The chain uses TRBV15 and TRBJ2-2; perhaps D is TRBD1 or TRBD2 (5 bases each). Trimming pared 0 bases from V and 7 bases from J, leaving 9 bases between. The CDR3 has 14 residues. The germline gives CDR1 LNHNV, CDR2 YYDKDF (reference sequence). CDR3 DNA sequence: TGTGCCACCAGCAGAGATTGGGGGAGCGGGGAGCTGTTTTTT. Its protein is CATSRDWGSGELFF.

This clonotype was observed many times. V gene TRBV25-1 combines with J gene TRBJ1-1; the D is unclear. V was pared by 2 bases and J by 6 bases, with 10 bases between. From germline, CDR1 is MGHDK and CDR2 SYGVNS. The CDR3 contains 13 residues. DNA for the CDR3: TGTGCCAGCAGTGAACTCCTGGACCCTGAAGCTTTCTTT. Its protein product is CASSELLDPEAFF.

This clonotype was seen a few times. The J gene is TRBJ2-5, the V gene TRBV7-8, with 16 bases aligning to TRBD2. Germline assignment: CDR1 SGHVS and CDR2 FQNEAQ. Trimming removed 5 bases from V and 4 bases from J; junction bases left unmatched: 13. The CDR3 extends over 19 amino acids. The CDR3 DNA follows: TGTGCCAGCAGCCCGCTGGGACTAGCGGGAGGGAGGTCAGGAGAGACCCAGTACTTC. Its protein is CASSPLGLAGGRSGETQYF. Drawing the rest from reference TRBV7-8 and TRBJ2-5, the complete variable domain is GAGVSQSPRYKVAKRGQDVALRCDPISGHVSLFWYQQALGQGPEFLTYFQNEAQLDKSGLPSDRFFAERPEGSVSTLKIQRTQQEDSAVYLCASSPLGLAGGRSGETQYFGPGTRLLVL.

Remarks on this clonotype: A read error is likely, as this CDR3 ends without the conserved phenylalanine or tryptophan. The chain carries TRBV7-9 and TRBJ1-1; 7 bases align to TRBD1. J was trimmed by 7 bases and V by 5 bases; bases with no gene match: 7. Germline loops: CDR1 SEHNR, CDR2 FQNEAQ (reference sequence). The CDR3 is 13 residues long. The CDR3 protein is CASSKGGAGEAFC. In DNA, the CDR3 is TGTGCCAGCAGCAAAGGGGGCGCCGGTGAAGCTTTCTGT.

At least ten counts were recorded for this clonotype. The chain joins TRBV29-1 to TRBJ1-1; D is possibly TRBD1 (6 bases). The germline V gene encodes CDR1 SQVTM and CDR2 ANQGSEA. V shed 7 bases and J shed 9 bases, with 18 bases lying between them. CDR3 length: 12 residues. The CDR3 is CSANGGTMKAFF. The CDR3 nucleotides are TGCAGCGCAAACGGGGGGACAATGAAAGCTTTCTTT. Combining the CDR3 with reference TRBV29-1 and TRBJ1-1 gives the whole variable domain SAVISQKPSRDICQRGTSLTIQCQVDSQVTMMFWYRQQPGQSLTLIATANQGSEATYESGFVIDKFPISRPNLTFSTLTVSNMSPEDSSIYLCSANGGTMKAFFGQGTRLTVV.

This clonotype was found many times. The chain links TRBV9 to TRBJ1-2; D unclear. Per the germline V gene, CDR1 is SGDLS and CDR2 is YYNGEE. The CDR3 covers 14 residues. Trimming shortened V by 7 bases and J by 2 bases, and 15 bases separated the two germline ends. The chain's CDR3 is CASSSYDKNYGYTF. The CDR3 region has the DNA TGTGCCAGCTCCTCGTACGACAAAAACTATGGCTACACCTTC.